The text below deals with one T cell receptor (beta chain). Its cognate antigen is unknown. An input of roughly 0.5 to 1 ug of RNA was subjected to reverse transcription using random hexamers. TCRdb called the immunoSEQ multiplex PCR reads again in MiXCR, with one record for every CDR3 protein. The sample shows roughly 150,000 distinct CDR3 sequences, 95% of them seen only once. Sequencing of TCR beta, carried out with a high-throughput approach, was applied to CD8+ and CD4+ T cells from the blood. Negative isolation yielded CD4+ and CD8+ T cells, and FACS enriched TEMRA cells. The data belong to a study of CD8 T cells in Susac syndrome. Overall study results and limits: As acknowledged by the study, its TCR sequencing and HLA analysis included a relatively small number of individuals.

CDR1 and CDR2 (germline): DFQATT, SNEGSKA (reference sequence). The V gene lost 7 bases and the J gene lost 13 bases, with 20 bases spanning the gap. The CDR3 length is 12 residues. The clonotype comes from a human donor with Susac syndrome. The sample taken for sequencing was CD8+ T cells from PBMCs. This chain uses TRBV20-1 with TRBJ2-4; the D gene could be TRBD1 or TRBD2 (6 bases each). The CDR3 protein is CSVREETGSQYF. In DNA, the CDR3 is TGCAGTGTCAGGGAGGAGACAGGCTCACAGTACTTC.